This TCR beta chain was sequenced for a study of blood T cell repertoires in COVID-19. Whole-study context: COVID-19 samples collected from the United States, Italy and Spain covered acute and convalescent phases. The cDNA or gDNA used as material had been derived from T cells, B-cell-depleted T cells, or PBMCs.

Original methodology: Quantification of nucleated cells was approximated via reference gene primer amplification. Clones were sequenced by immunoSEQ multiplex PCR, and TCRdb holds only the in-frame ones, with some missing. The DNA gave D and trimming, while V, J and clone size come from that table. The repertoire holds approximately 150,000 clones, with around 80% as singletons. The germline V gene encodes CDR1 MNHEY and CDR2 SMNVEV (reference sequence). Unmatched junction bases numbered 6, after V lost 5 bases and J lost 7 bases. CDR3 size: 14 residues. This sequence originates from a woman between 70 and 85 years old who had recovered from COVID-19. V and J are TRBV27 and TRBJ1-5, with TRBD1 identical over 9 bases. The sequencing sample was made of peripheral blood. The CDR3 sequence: CASSPGTGRQPQHF. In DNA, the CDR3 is TGTGCCAGCAGTCCCGGGACAGGGAGGCAGCCCCAGCATTTT.